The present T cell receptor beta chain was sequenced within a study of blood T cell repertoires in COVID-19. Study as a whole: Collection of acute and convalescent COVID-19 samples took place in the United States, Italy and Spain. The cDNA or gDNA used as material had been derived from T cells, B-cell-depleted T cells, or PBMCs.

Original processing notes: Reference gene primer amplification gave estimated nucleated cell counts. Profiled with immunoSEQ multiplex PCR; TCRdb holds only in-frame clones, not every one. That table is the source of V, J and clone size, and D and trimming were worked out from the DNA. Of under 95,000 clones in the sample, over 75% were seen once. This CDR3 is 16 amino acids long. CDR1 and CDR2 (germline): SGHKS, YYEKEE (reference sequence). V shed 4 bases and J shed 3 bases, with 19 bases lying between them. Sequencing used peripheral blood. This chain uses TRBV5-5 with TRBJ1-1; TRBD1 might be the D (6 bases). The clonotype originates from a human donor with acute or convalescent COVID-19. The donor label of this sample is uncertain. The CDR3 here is CASSPFRGGWDTEAFF. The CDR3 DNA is TGTGCCAGCAGCCCATTTCGGGGGGGCTGGGACACTGAAGCTTTCTTT.